There are many counts of the clone carrying this TCR beta chain. Its target is unknown. The data stem from a study of T cells in Graves' hyperthyroidism and ophthalmopathy. Notes on the study in general: A median 6.5 months before onset, the model predicted ophthalmopathy.

The hyperthyroidism patients had all been newly diagnosed, and their disease duration was under 2 months. Their ages ranged from 18 to 65 years. Each diagnosis drew on symptoms, thyroxine, TRAb, thyroid ultrasound and orbital computed tomography findings. TCR beta CDR3 sequences were amplified from RNA transcripts. HTBI primers drove first-round RT-PCR of the TCR CDR3. TCRdb itself ran the multiplex PCR reads through MiXCR, one entry per CDR3 protein. The repertoire holds fewer than 450,000 distinct CDR3 sequences, with about 17% as singletons. This receptor was identified in a woman in her 30s with Graves' hyperthyroidism that later progressed to Graves' ophthalmopathy. The sequenced material came from blood.

CDR3 in amino acids: CASSFNGADTQYF. The CDR3 DNA sequence: TGTGCCAGCAGTTTTAACGGGGCCGATACGCAGTATTTT. The chain employs TRBV27 and TRBJ2-3; either TRBD1 or TRBD2 may fit D (5 bases each). The V end was cut by 3 bases, the J end by 6 bases, with 10 bases between. Looked up from germline, CDR1 is MNHEY and CDR2 is SMNVEV (reference sequence). This CDR3 is built from 13 residues.